This T cell receptor beta chain was sequenced in a study of CD8+CD57+ T cells in acquired aplastic anemia. Researchers used genomic DNA as the template to profile TCR beta VDJ and CDR3. TCRdb used MiXCR to reprocess the reads, holding one entry per CDR3 protein. The table includes 200,000 or so distinct CDR3 sequences, over 55% detected once. The V gene's germline CDR1 is LNHDA and CDR2 SQIVND (reference sequence). The CDR3 runs 12 residues. V lost 3 bases and J 8 bases, leaving 7 bases between the germline ends. Patients included in sequencing had previously demonstrated CD8+CD57+ cell expansion by flow cytometry. The enrolled patients all had severe acquired aplastic anemia. Patients had undergone no therapy by the time their blood was sampled.

The sample comprised sorted CD4+, CD8+, or CD8+CD57+ T cells (not recorded which) from PBMCs. V and J are TRBV19 and TRBJ1-4; a possible D gene is TRBD1 (5 bases). The sequence was obtained from a human donor with aplastic anemia. The CDR3 region has the DNA TGTGCCAGTAGTATGACAGCAGAAAAACTGTTTTTT. Residues: CASSMTAEKLFF.